This note documents a single TCR beta chain sequence. Its antigen is currently unknown. This entry comes from a study of CD8 T cells in Susac syndrome. Findings and limits, study-wide: That the number of individuals in its TCR sequencing and HLA analysis was relatively small was acknowledged by the study.

RNA amounts of roughly 0.45 to 1 ug underwent reverse transcription with random hexamers. The amplification used immunoSEQ multiplex PCR on TCR beta CDR3; it spanned 54 Vbeta and 13 Jbeta. TCRdb itself ran the immunoSEQ multiplex PCR reads through MiXCR, one entry per CDR3 protein. The sample has around 300,000 distinct CDR3 sequences, over 75% seen once. This CDR3 region has 14 residues. Trimming shortened V by 5 bases and J by 5 bases, and 14 bases separated the two germline ends. Germline loops: CDR1 LNHDA, CDR2 SQIVND (reference sequence). TCR beta sequencing covered blood CD8+ and CD4+ T cells. Sample: CD8+ T cells from PBMCs. The receptor's source is a human donor with multiple sclerosis. The chain couples TRBV19 to TRBJ2-3, with a weak D call TRBD1 (5 bases). In DNA, the CDR3 is TGTGCCAGTAGTTCTCGGCAGGGAAAAGATACGCAGTATTTT. Its translation is CASSSRQGKDTQYF.